The TCR beta chain under discussion was sequenced for a study of siplizumab effects on memory and regulatory T cells. The study's findings and limits: Naive T cells appeared more diverse than memory cells and seemed to be major alloresponse contributors.

A note on this clone: Its antigen is as yet unknown.

The table came from immunoSEQ multiplex PCR; TCRdb's copy has only in-frame clones and leaves some out. The top ten hold around 1.4% of the sample, which has under 100,000 clones, approximately 90% seen once. CDR3 length equals 13 residues. V lost 9 bases to trimming and J lost 0 bases, with 11 bases between them. The germline CDR1 and CDR2 sequences are LNHDA and SQIVND (reference sequence). The genes are TRBV19 and TRBJ1-2; D is unclear. The clonotype originates from a human donor in good health. Sequencing used Tregs sorted from blood. CDR3 nucleotides: TGTGCCAGCGGGAATTTAGCTAACTATGGCTACACCTTC. Amino acids: CASGNLANYGYTF.